A single sample is the source of the 5 T cell receptor beta chains below, sequenced in a study of cytomegalovirus exposure and HLA in healthy donors. PCR employed 60 Vbeta and 13 Jbeta primers. The repertoire was sequenced with immunoSEQ multiplex PCR; TCRdb's copy has only in-frame clones and lacks some. The sample has about 85,000 clones, 80% seen once. The material sequenced was PBMCs. These receptors all come from a woman aged 50 to 65 in good health and CMV-seropositive.

The rearrangement uses TRBV10-3 and TRBJ2-2; D is undetermined. The V gene lost 0 bases and the J gene lost 0 bases, with 14 bases spanning the gap. The CDR3 sequence is 18 residues long. The V gene's germline CDR1 is ENHRY and CDR2 SYGVKD. CDR3 loop: CAISESTPQAANTGELFF. DNA of the CDR3: TGTGCCATCAGTGAGTCGACCCCCCAGGCCGCGAACACCGGGGAGCTGTTTTTT.

The chain links TRBV27 to TRBJ1-5; D gene unclear. Germline V lookup: CDR1 MNHEY, CDR2 SMNVEV (reference sequence). This CDR3 spans 14 amino acids. V gave up 3 bases and J gave up 4 bases, with 10 bases separating them. CDR3 coding DNA: TGTGCCAGCAGTTTGGTCGGGAGTAATCAGCCCCAGCATTTT. Residues: CASSLVGSNQPQHF.

This chain uses TRBV4-2 with TRBJ2-1; D remains ambiguous. Germline V gives CDR1 LGHNA, CDR2 YNFKEQ. Trimming shortened V by 0 bases and J by 3 bases, and 3 bases separated the two germline ends. The CDR3 extends over 13 amino acids. The chain's CDR3 is CASSQDYYNEQFF. As DNA, the CDR3 is TGTGCCAGCAGCCAAGATTACTACAATGAGCAGTTCTTC.

The chain recombines TRBV10-1 with TRBJ2-2; TRBD2 is a possible D gene (5 bases). Between the trimmed V and J ends, which lost 5 bases and 0 bases, there was a span of 10 bases. The CDR3 length is 15 residues. The germline V gene has CDR1 WNHNN and CDR2 SYGVQD (reference sequence). The CDR3 region has the DNA TGCGCCAGCAGTCGGGGAACGGCGAACACCGGGGAGCTGTTTTTT. This sequence encodes CASSRGTANTGELFF.

This sequence joins TRBV11-3 and TRBJ1-2, with TRBD1 matching 12 bases. From germline, CDR1 is SGHNT and CDR2 YENEEA. Losses at the gene ends were 6 bases for V and 2 bases for J; bases not matched to a gene: 10. The CDR3 totals 17 residues. The CDR3 bases are TGTGCCAGCAGTCGCCGGGACAGGGGGCGCACAAACTATGGCTACACCTTC. Amino acids: CASSRRDRGRTNYGYTF. Full variable domain (rest looked up from reference TRBV11-3 and TRBJ1-2): EAGVVQSPRYKIIEKKQPVAFWCNPISGHNTLYWYLQNLGQGPELLIRYENEEAVDDSQLPKDRFSAERLKGVDSTLKIQPAELGDSAVYLCASSRRDRGRTNYGYTFGSGTRLTVV.